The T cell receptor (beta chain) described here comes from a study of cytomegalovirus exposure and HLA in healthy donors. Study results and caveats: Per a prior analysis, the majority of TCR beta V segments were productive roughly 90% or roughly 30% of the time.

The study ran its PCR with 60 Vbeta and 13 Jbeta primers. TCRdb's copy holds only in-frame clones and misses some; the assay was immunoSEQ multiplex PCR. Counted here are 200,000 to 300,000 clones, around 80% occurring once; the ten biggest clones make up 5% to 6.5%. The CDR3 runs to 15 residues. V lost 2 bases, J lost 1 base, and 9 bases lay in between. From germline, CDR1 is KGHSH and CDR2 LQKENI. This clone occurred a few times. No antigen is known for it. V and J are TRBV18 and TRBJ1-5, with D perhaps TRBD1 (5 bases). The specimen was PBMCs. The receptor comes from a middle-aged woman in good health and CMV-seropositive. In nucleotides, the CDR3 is TGTGCCAGCTCACCATCGGGGGTGAGCAATCAGCCCCAGCATTTT. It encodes CASSPSGVSNQPQHF.